In its sample, the clone carrying this TCR beta chain was seen a few times. The target antigen is unknown. Germline V gene sequence: CDR1 SGHRS, CDR2 YFSETQ. CDR3 size: 11 residues. The germline V and J ends were trimmed by 0 bases and 8 bases, with 5 bases remaining between them. The TCR beta cDNA libraries contained unique molecular identifiers. TCRdb re-analysed the PCR reads in MiXCR, keeping a single row per CDR3 protein. The sample shows roughly 620,000 distinct CDR3 sequences, around 47% of them seen only once. The entry originates in a study of post-analysis software for immune sequencing data. General observations from the study: In patients, about 5 TRBV segments were more frequent than in controls, with TRBV5-6, TRBV5-1 and TRBV20-1 among them. Analysis by F measure revealed that same-batch samples clustered strongly together. Multiple sclerosis patients showed significantly lower normalized Chao1 diversity than controls did.

Material for sequencing was blood. This TCR was recovered from a girl aged 5 to 17 with multiple sclerosis. The chain employs TRBV5-1 and TRBJ2-5, with D unclear. CDR3 in DNA: TGCGCCAGCAGCTTGGACCAAACCCAGTACTTC. This codes for CASSLDQTQYF.